This T cell receptor beta chain was documented in a study of T cell repertoires in cytomegalovirus infection. Study-wide background: Signatures in public TCR beta sequences pointed to both CMV infection and matching HLA type.

Losses at the gene ends were 6 bases for V and 3 bases for J; bases not matched to a gene: 6. Per the germline V gene, CDR1 is SQVTM and CDR2 is ANQGSEA. This CDR3 has 13 amino acids. General study results and limits: Cumulated frequencies of public TCR beta families served to identify carriers of CMV plus the relevant HLA. Dominant in the ex vivo response were TCR beta clonotypes restricted by HLA-C and specific for CMV.

A single record per CDR3 protein comes from TCRdb applying MiXCR to the reads. The sample records a few hundred thousand distinct CDR3 sequences, about 18% being singletons. This clonotype was counted between two and nine times. As yet, its antigen is unknown. Sequencing was done on a sample of CD8+ T cells from PBMCs. This sequence joins TRBV29-1 and TRBJ2-7; TRBD2 matches 9 bases. The TCR comes from a human donor in good health (CMV status not recorded). Some clones in this sample may be carry-over from other donors' samples. The CDR3 nucleotides read TGCAGCGTGATAGCGGGGGACGGCTACGAGCAGTACTTC. Amino acids: CSVIAGDGYEQYF.